This TCR beta chain was sequenced in a study of blood T cell repertoires in COVID-19. In the authors' methods: Estimated nucleated cell counts came from reference gene primer amplification. This table comes from immunoSEQ multiplex PCR, and its TCRdb copy is limited to in-frame clones, with some not included. That table furnishes V, J and clone size, whereas the DNA furnished D and trimming. Of around 380,000 clones listed, roughly 86% were seen once; the top ten hold about 1.5%. Assignments of participants to cohorts depended upon their own reported clinical history. CDR3 size: 15 residues. Trimming shortened V by 3 bases and J by 8 bases, and 20 bases separated the two germline ends. The germline gives CDR1 SGHRS, CDR2 YFSETQ.

The sequenced sample consisted of PBMCs or T cells enriched from blood (not recorded which). The TCR comes from a man aged 25-45 years who had recovered from COVID-19. The chain combines TRBV5-1 with TRBJ1-2; D is uncertain. The CDR3 DNA sequence: TGCGCCAGCAGCTCATCTAGCTCGGGATCCTTGGGCTACACCTTC. Amino acid sequence: CASSSSSSGSLGYTF.